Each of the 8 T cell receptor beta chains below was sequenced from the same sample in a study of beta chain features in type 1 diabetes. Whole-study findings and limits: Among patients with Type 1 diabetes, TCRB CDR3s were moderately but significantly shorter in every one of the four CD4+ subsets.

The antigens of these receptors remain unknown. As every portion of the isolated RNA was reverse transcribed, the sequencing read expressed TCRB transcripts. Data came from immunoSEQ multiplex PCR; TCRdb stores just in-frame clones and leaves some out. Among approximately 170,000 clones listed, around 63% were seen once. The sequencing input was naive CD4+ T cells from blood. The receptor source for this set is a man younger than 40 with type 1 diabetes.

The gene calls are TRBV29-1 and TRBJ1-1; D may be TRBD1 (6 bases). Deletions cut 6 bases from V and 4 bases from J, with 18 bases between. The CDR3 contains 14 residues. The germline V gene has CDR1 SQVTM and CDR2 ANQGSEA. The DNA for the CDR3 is TGCAGCGTAACAACAGGGAGAGGGACCACTGAAGCTTTCTTT. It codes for CSVTTGRGTTEAFF.

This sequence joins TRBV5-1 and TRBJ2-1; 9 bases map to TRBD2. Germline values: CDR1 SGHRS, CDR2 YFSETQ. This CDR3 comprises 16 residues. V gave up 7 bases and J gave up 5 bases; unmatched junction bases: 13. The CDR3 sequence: CASQRLAGAQNNEQFF. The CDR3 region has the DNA TGCGCCAGCCAAAGATTAGCGGGGGCGCAAAACAATGAGCAGTTCTTC.

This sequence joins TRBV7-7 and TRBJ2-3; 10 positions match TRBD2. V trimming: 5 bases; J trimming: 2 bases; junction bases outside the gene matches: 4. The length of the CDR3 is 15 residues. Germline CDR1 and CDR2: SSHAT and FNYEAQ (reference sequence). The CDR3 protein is CASSRGLADTDTQYF. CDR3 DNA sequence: TGTGCCAGCAGCCGAGGACTAGCGGACACAGATACGCAGTATTTT.

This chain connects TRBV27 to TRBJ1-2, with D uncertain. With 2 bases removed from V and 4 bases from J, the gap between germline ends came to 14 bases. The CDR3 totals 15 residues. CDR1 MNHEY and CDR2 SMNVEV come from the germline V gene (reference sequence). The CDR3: CASSLSLLASYGYTF. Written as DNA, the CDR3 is TGTGCCAGCAGTTTAAGCCTGTTGGCCTCCTATGGCTACACCTTC.

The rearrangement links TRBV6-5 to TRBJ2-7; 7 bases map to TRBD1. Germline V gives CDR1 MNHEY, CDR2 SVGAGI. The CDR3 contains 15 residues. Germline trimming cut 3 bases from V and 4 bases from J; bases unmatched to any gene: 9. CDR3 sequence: CASSYEGAPGYEQYF. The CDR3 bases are TGTGCCAGCAGTTATGAGGGGGCGCCGGGGTACGAGCAGTACTTC.

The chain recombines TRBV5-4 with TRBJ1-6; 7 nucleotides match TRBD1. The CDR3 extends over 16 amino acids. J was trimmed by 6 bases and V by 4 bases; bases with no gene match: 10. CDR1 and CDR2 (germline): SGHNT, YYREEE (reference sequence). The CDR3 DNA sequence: TGTGCCAGCAGCCTACTACAGGGGTTTCGTAATTCACCCCTCCACTTT. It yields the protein CASSLLQGFRNSPLHF.

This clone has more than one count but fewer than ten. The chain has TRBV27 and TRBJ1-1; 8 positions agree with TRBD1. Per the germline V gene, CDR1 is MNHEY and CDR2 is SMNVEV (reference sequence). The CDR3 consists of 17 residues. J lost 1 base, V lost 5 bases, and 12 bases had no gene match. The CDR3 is CASSPRAGGAENTEAFF. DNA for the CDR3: TGTGCCAGCAGTCCCCGGGCAGGGGGCGCGGAGAACACTGAAGCTTTCTTT.

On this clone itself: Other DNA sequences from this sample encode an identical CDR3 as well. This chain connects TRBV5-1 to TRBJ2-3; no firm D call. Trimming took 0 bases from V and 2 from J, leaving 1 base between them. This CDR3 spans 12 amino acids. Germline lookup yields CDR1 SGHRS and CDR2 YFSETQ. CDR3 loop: CASSLDTDTQYF. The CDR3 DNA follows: TGCGCCAGCAGCTTGGACACAGATACGCAGTATTTT. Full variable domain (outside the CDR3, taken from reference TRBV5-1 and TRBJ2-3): KAGVTQTPRYLIKTRGQQVTLSCSPISGHRSVSWYQQTPGQGLQFLFEYFSETQRNKGNFPGRFSGRQFSNSRSEMNVSTLELGDSALYLCASSLDTDTQYFGPGTRLTVL.